The 12 T cell receptor beta chains below were found in one sample sequenced in a study of regulatory T cells in long-lasting Graves disease. Time point described: newly diagnosed GD, antithyroid drugs for less than 3 months. PBMC RNA was the source of the TCR library. Building of the TCR beta libraries involved iRepertoire HTBI primers and Arm-PCR of CDR3 regions. TCRdb recomputed calls from the multiplex PCR reads with MiXCR, one row per CDR3 protein. This table holds just over 600,000 distinct CDR3 sequences, roughly 16% found once. The data also belong to a second study, concerning T cells in Graves' hyperthyroidism and ophthalmopathy.

The sample was peripheral blood mononuclear cells (PBMCs), taken at new diagnosis, from a patient treated with antithyroid drugs. These receptors originate from a woman under 40 with Graves disease.

The chain links TRBV5-4 to TRBJ2-7, with 8 nucleotides matching TRBD1. J gave up 7 bases and V 4 bases, and 7 bases lay outside the gene matches. The CDR3 extends over 13 amino acids. Germline V gives CDR1 SGHNT, CDR2 YYREEE (reference sequence). The CDR3 loop reads CASSQTGVGEQYF. The CDR3 DNA reads TGTGCCAGCAGCCAGACAGGGGTTGGTGAGCAGTACTTC.

This clonotype has only a few counts. The CDR3 DNA reads as TGTGCCAGCAGTTACTCGGAGGGGACAGATACGCAGTATTTT. Amino acids: CASSYSEGTDTQYF. The chain uses TRBV6-2 or TRBV6-3 and TRBJ2-3, with a weak D call TRBD2 (6 bases). The germline V gene has CDR1 MNHEY and CDR2 SVGEGT. This CDR3 region has 14 residues. V was shortened by 0 bases and J by 3 bases, with 7 bases between the two germline ends.

This clonotype came up many times. The chain has TRBV20-1 and TRBJ2-7; D uncertain. The CDR3 contains 12 residues. V shed 3 bases and J shed 12 bases, with 18 bases lying between them. CDR1 and CDR2 (germline): DFQATT, SNEGSKA (reference sequence). CDR3 bases: TGCAGTGCTAGCCTCGAAAGGAAACCCCTGTACTTC. Protein sequence: CSASLERKPLYF.

The rearrangement links TRBV4-1 to TRBJ2-1; 7 bases are shared with TRBD2. Germline assignment: CDR1 MGHRA and CDR2 YSYEKL. V dropped 4 bases and J dropped 0; count of bases not matched to a gene: 9. This CDR3 has 17 residues. The CDR3 region is CASSPTSSSGSYNEQFF. The CDR3 bases are TGCGCCAGCAGCCCGACATCTTCTAGCGGCTCCTACAATGAGCAGTTCTTC.

This clonotype was picked up a small number of times. The genes are TRBV5-1 and TRBJ2-2; 9 bases match TRBD1. The germline V gene has CDR1 SGHRS and CDR2 YFSETQ. Losses at the gene ends were 2 bases for V and 6 bases for J; bases not matched to a gene: 5. The length of the CDR3 is 15 residues. The CDR3 protein is CASSFGGQGSGELFF. Here the CDR3 DNA reads TGCGCCAGCAGCTTCGGGGGACAGGGCTCCGGGGAGCTGTTTTTT. The full variable domain, its missing parts supplied by reference TRBV5-1 and TRBJ2-2, is KAGVTQTPRYLIKTRGQQVTLSCSPISGHRSVSWYQQTPGQGLQFLFEYFSETQRNKGNFPGRFSGRQFSNSRSEMNVSTLELGDSALYLCASSFGGQGSGELFFGEGSRLTVL.

This clonotype was seen many times. The chain joins TRBV6-2 or TRBV6-3 to TRBJ2-6; D possibly corresponds to TRBD2 (5 bases). Germline assignment: CDR1 MNHEY and CDR2 SVGEGT. The CDR3 totals 15 residues. V shed 2 bases and J shed 0 bases, with 5 bases lying between them. The CDR3 nucleotides read TGTGCCAGCAGTTACGCGGGCTCTGGGGCCAACGTCCTGACTTTC. It yields the protein CASSYAGSGANVLTF.

In its sample, this clonotype was seen many times. This chain uses TRBV29-1 with TRBJ2-3; 13 bases fit TRBD2. The CDR3 covers 14 residues. Trimming took 6 bases from V and 3 from J; bases not matched to a gene: 3. Germline loops: CDR1 SQVTM, CDR2 ANQGSEA. This chain's CDR3 is CSVQGLAGTDTQYF. In nucleotides, the CDR3 is TGCAGCGTCCAGGGACTAGCGGGGACAGATACGCAGTATTTT.

This clonotype has a handful of counts. The chain uses TRBV11-3 and TRBJ2-1; no reliable D call. The V end was cut by 0 bases, the J end by 8 bases, with 11 bases between. CDR3 length equals 14 residues. Germline V gene lookup returns CDR1 SGHNT and CDR2 YENEEA. CDR3 sequence reads: CASSLDLFPDEQFF. The DNA of the CDR3 is TGTGCCAGCAGCTTAGATCTTTTCCCGGATGAGCAGTTCTTC.

The rearrangement links TRBV12-3 or TRBV12-4 to TRBJ1-1; D might be TRBD1 (6 bases). V shed 3 bases and J shed 7 bases, with 15 bases lying between them. There are 14 residues in the CDR3. The CDR3 sequence: CASSLGLQGHEAFF. DNA for the CDR3: TGTGCCAGCAGTTTGGGACTGCAGGGACATGAAGCTTTCTTT.

This chain joins TRBV30 and TRBJ2-1, with D unclear. The V end lost 1 base, the J end lost 3 bases, and 4 bases lay between the germline ends. This CDR3 contains 12 residues. The V gene's germline CDR1 is GTSNPN and CDR2 SVGIG (reference sequence). The CDR3 here is CAWSADYNEQFF. The CDR3 region has the DNA TGTGCCTGGAGTGCGGACTACAATGAGCAGTTCTTC.

This chain connects TRBV5-6 to TRBJ1-3, with D possibly matching TRBD1 (5 bases). V was shortened by 7 bases and J by 5 bases, with 13 bases between the two germline ends. Germline V gene sequence: CDR1 SGHDT, CDR2 YYEEEE. The length of the CDR3 is 13 residues. The CDR3 region is CASPGAGRNTIYF. The DNA of the CDR3 is TGTGCCAGCCCAGGCGCAGGGAGAAACACCATATATTTT.

This clonotype was seen many times. The gene calls are TRBV7-2 and TRBJ2-5; 8 bases agree with TRBD1. CDR3 length: 17 amino acids. Unmatched junction bases numbered 12, after V lost 1 base and J lost 5 bases. Looked up from germline, CDR1 is SGHTA and CDR2 is FQGNSA. CDR3 sequence: CASSLVGQVLSGETQYF. CDR3 nucleotides: TGTGCCAGCAGCTTAGTGGGACAGGTCTTATCTGGGGAGACCCAGTACTTC.